The T cell receptor beta chain under discussion was sequenced for a study of cytomegalovirus exposure and HLA in healthy donors (dated by TCRdb to 2016 to 2017). Turning to the overall study: According to a later analysis, the approximately 120 validation repertoires were produced on the same platform as the roughly 600 repertoires of the first cohort. To predict cytomegalovirus infection status, the study combined high-throughput TCR immunosequencing, statistical association of individual TCRs with disease status, and machine learning. The study was designed to test whether signatures of past pathogen exposure could be identified by cataloging public T cell receptors. Along with the roughly 670-subject first cohort, a separate validation cohort of over a hundred different subjects was used.

General conclusions and limits of the study: The study listed 164 TCR beta chains as associated with cytomegalovirus. A few of the identified cytomegalovirus-associated TCR beta chains were confirmed in vitro to be specific for cytomegalovirus antigens. The authors suggested that the approach could potentially be generalized to other disease states and immunological phenotypes. Most TCR sequences were seen in very few donors, while some public TCRs were found in many individuals. Of the cluster scores, approximately 94% were above 0 in a later analysis, which found that TCRs clustered in the first cohort also tended to co-occur in the 120 validation repertoires. In both the original and validation cohorts, the classifier was reported to diagnose cytomegalovirus status with high specificity and sensitivity. A later analysis lacked HLA typing for the validation cohort, so it scored co-occurrence in that cohort across all 130 or so repertoires.

The donors belonged to the validation cohort of about 120 subjects, which was separate from the 666-subject first cohort. Trimming leaves V shorter by 8 bases and J shorter by 0 bases, with the junction holding 4 bases beyond the gene matches. CDR1 MNHEY and CDR2 SMNVEV were looked up in the germline V gene (reference sequence). The cysteine opens and the phenylalanine closes a CDR3 of 13 amino acids. Just the 39-base CDR3 DNA is kept, in frame starting at base 1. Library prep was done by the immunoSEQ multiplex PCR assay. Per the original workflow: A statistical classification framework was built to diagnose cytomegalovirus status from the catalog of TCR beta chain sequences. The source is immuneACCESS, and TCRdb retained only in-frame sequences with V and J called. Part of the clones is not carried over; for the studies checked, unresolved V genes explain less than half of this, and the remainder is unexplained. The DNA gave D and trimming, while V, J and clone size come from that table. This sample holds approximately 53,000 clones; roughly 92% were observed only once. The ten largest clones represent 1.4% to 1.5% of the sample.

As regards this clone: The antigen this receptor binds is unknown. No base qualities exist here, and no much larger clone lies one base off it.

Source material: PBMCs. The chain couples TRBV27 to TRBJ2-7, with TRBD1 matching 7 junction bases. This clonotype was sampled from a man between 18 and 29 years old in good health and CMV-seronegative. The DNA sequence is as follows: TGTGCCAGCCGGGACAGTGACTCCTACGAGCAGTACTTC. This is translated as CASRDSDSYEQYF.